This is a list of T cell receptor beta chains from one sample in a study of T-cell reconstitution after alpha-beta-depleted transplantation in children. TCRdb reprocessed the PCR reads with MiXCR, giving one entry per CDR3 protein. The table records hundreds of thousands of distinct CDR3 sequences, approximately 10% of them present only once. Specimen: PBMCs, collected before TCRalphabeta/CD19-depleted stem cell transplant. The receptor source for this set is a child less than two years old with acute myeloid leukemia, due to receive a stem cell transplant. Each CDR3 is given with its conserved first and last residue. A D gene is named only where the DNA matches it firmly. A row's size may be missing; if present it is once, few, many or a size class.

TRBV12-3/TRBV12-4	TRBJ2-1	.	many	TGTGCCAGCAGTTTCCCTCCCAGTTCTCTTGCTAATGAGCAGTTCTTC	CASSFPPSSLANEQFF
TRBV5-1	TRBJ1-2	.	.	TGCGCCAGCAGCCTGACAGGAGCTAACTATAGCTACACCTTC	CASSLTGANYSYTF
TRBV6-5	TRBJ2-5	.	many	TGTGCCAGCCGGTCCTTGGGGACCCAGTACTTC	CASRSLGTQYF
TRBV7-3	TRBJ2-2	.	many	TGTGCCAGCAGCTTAAGGGCCAGGGCGAACACCGGGGAGCTGTTTTTT	CASSLRARANTGELFF
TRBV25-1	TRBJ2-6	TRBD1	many	TGTGCCAGCAGTGAATTGGACAGGATCTCTGGGGCCAACGTCCTGACTTTC	CASSELDRISGANVLTF
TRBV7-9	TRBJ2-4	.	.	TGTGCCAGCAGCCCCCGGAGGTCCGAGAACATTCAGTACTTC	CASSPRRSENIQYF
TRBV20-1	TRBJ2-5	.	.	TGCTTCGCTGGACAGGCGACGGGGGTGGAGACCCAGTACTTC	CFAGQATGVETQYF
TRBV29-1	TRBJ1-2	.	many	TGCAGCGTTGATCGGGGTGAGGATGGCTACACCTTC	CSVDRGEDGYTF
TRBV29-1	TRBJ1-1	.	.	TGCAGCGTTTATTACACTGAAGCTTTCTTT	CSVYYTEAFF
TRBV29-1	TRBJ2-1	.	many	TGCAGCGTTGGGATGGGACGGACCTTCAATGAGCAGTTCTTC	CSVGMGRTFNEQFF
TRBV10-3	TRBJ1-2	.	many	TGTGCCATCAGTGAGTCGAAAGGCTACACCTTC	CAISESKGYTF
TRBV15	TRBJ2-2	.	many	TGTGCCACCAGCAGAGATCTAGTTCCGAACACCGGGGAGCTGTTTTTT	CATSRDLVPNTGELFF
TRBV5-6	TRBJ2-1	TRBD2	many	TGTGCCAGCAGCTTGGGGTTCGGGGGGTATGAGCAGTTCTTC	CASSLGFGGYEQFF
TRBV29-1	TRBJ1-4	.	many	TGCAGCGCTGACAGTTCTGAAAAACTGTTTTTT	CSADSSEKLFF
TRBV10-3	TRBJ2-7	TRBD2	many	TGTGCCATCAGTGAACCTAGCGGGAGCTCCTACGAGCAGTACTTC	CAISEPSGSSYEQYF
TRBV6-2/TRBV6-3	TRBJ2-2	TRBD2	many	TGTGCCAGCACCAGAACGAGGCGGGAGGGGAACACCGGGGAGCTGTTTTTT	CASTRTRREGNTGELFF
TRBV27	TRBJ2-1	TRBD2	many	TGTGCCAGCAGGGGGCTAGCGGGCCACAATGAGCAGTTCTTC	CASRGLAGHNEQFF
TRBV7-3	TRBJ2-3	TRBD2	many	TGTGCCAGCAGCCCCTACGGGGGGGTTACAGATACGCAGTATTTT	CASSPYGGVTDTQYF
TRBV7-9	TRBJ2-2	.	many	TGTGCCAGCAGCTTTTATGGGTCGAACACCGGGGAGCTGTTTTTT	CASSFYGSNTGELFF
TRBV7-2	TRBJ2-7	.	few	TGTGCCAGCAGCTTAGCGGCCGGCGACGGGGGCTACGAGCAGTACTTC	CASSLAAGDGGYEQYF
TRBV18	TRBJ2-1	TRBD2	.	TGTGCCAGCTCACCAGCTGGAGTAGCGGGATTCGAGCAGTTCTTC	CASSPAGVAGFEQFF
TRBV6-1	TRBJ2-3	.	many	TGTGCCAGCAGTCGAGACGGTCGTGGGGATACGCAGTATTTT	CASSRDGRGDTQYF
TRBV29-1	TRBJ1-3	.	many	TGCAGCGTGAGGCAGGGGTCTGGAAACACCATATATTTT	CSVRQGSGNTIYF
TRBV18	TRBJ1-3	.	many	TGTGCCAGCTCACCGATTGAGGCCTCCTCTGGAAACACCATATATTTT	CASSPIEASSGNTIYF
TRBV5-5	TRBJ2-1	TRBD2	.	TGTGCCAGCAGCACTACTAGCGGGGTTTACAATGAGCAGTTCTTC	CASSTTSGVYNEQFF
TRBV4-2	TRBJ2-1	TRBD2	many	TGTGCCAGCAGCCAACTAGCGGACCTTTACAATGAGCAGTTCTTC	CASSQLADLYNEQFF
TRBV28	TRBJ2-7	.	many	TGTGCCAGCAGCCGGACCCCCTCGACAGGCTACGAGCAGTACTTC	CASSRTPSTGYEQYF
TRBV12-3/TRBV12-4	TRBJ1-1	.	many	TGTGCCAGCAATCGCGACCTGAACACTGAAGCTTTCTTT	CASNRDLNTEAFF
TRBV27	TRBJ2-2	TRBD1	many	TGTGCCAGCAGTCGTGCCCGGGACAGGGTTTATTCCGGGGAGCTGTTTTTT	CASSRARDRVYSGELFF
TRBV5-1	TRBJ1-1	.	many	TGCGCCAGCAGCTCCGACAGTCAGAACACTGAAGCTTTCTTT	CASSSDSQNTEAFF
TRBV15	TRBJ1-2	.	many	TGTGCCACCAGCAGAGATCCGGCAACCCACTATGGCTACACCTTC	CATSRDPATHYGYTF
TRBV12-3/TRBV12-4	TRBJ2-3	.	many	TGTGCCAGCAGTTTTTTGGAGTTCACAGATACGCAGTATTTT	CASSFLEFTDTQYF
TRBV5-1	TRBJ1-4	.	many	TGCGCCAGCAGCTTCAGATCAACTAATGAAAAACTGTTTTTT	CASSFRSTNEKLFF
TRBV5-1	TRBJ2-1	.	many	TGCGCCAGCAGCTTGAGGACTCTCTACAATGAGCAGTTCTTC	CASSLRTLYNEQFF
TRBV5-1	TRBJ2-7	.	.	TGCGCCAGCAGCTTAGGAGGGTCACAACGGGAGCAGTACTTC	CASSLGGSQREQYF
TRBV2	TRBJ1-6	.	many	TGTGCCAGCAGTGAGGGGAGGGGTTCACCCCTCCACTTT	CASSEGRGSPLHF
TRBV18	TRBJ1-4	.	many	TGTGCCAGCTCACCAGGGGCGCGGGTTGAAAAACTGTTTTTT	CASSPGARVEKLFF
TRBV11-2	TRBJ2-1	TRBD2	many	TGTGCCAGCAGCTTTCAGACTAGCGGGCTAAACAATGAGCAGTTCTTC	CASSFQTSGLNNEQFF
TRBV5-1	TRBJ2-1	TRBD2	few	TGCGCCAGCAGCTTGGGGACTAGCGGGCGGCGTTCCTACAATGAGCAGTTCTTC	CASSLGTSGRRSYNEQFF
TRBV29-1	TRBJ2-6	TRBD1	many	TGCAGCGCCTCGACAGGGGGCGGTTCCCGCGGGGCCAACGTCCTGACTTTC	CSASTGGGSRGANVLTF
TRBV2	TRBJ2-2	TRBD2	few	TGTGCCAGCAGTGAGAGAAGCGGGAGAGGCGGGGGGGAGCTGTTTTTT	CASSERSGRGGGELFF
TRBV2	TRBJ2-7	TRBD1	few	TGTGCCAGCACTGCCGGGACAGGGGATCTCTACGAGCAGTACTTC	CASTAGTGDLYEQYF
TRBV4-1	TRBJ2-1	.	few	TGCGCCAGCAGCCAAGATCCATCCAGGGGCAATGAGCAGTTCTTC	CASSQDPSRGNEQFF
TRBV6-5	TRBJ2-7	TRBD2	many	TGTGCCAGCAGTTACCGGTCTTCGGGGGGCTACGAGCAGTACTTC	CASSYRSSGGYEQYF
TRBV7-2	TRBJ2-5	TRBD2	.	TGTGCCAGCAGCTTCGGGAGGAGCTCGGAGACCCAGTACTTC	CASSFGRSSETQYF
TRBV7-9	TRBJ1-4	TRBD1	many	TGTGCCAGCAGCCCCCACAGGGGCCTGGGATTGGAAAAACTGTTTTTT	CASSPHRGLGLEKLFF
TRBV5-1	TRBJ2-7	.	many	TGCGCCAGCAGCTTGGAGGGCGGGCCCCTAACTGGAGAGCAGTACTTC	CASSLEGGPLTGEQYF
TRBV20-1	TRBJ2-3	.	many	TGCAGTGCTAGATTCGATACGCAGTATTTT	CSARFDTQYF
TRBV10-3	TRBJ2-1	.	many	TGTGCCATCAGTGTCGGGATCAATGAGCAGTTCTTC	CAISVGINEQFF
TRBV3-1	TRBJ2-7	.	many	TGTGCCAGCAGCCAAGAAGGGAGGGACAGCCACGAGCAGTACTTC	CASSQEGRDSHEQYF
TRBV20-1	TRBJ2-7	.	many	TGCAGTGCTAAGGTCCGGGGCCTAAGTAGCTCCTACGAGCAGTACTTC	CSAKVRGLSSSYEQYF
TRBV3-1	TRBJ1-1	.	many	TGTGCCAGCAGCCTTGGTGGGGGGCAAGCTTTCTTT	CASSLGGGQAFF
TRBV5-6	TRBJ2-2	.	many	TGTGCCAGCAGCCCGGACTACGAGGGCGGGGAGCTGTTTTTT	CASSPDYEGGELFF
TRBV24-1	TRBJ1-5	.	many	TGTGCCACCAGTGATGGAAATCAGCCCCAGCATTTT	CATSDGNQPQHF
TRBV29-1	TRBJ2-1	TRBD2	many	TGCAGCGTTGTAGCCAGCGGGGGGTGGGATGAGCAGTTCTTC	CSVVASGGWDEQFF